The entry that follows covers one TCR beta chain sequence. The antigen is undetermined. The data are from a study of response to subunit inactivated influenza vaccine. Study-level findings and limits: The authors put forward the suggestion that each seasonal influenza vaccination may bring in only a limited number of new T cells.

TCRdb called the RT-PCR reads again in MiXCR, with one record for every CDR3 protein. The sample holds 500,000 or so distinct CDR3 sequences, roughly 9.7% seen once. Trimming removed 1 base at V and 3 bases at J, with 13 bases between. This CDR3 region has 15 residues. This clonotype originated in a man in his forties or fifties who received an inactivated influenza vaccine. The chain couples TRBV12-3 or TRBV12-4 to TRBJ2-7; weak D call: TRBD1 (6 bases). Sample: PBMCs from blood, taken about 40 days after vaccination. In nucleotides, the CDR3 is TGTGCCAGCAGTTTAGATACAGGGCTTTACTACGAGCAGTACTTC. This gives the protein CASSLDTGLYYEQYF.